This passage covers 27 T cell receptor beta chains from one sample sequenced in a study of blood T cell repertoires in COVID-19. The repertoire was sequenced with immunoSEQ multiplex PCR; TCRdb's copy has only in-frame clones and lacks some. The sample holds roughly 250,000 clones, approximately 85% seen once. The source material was peripheral blood. Every receptor here comes from a human donor with COVID-19, enrolled during active disease. The donor label of this sample is uncertain.

The chain employs TRBV19 and TRBJ1-5; no clear D. Between the trimmed V and J ends, which lost 4 bases and 4 bases, there was a span of 5 bases. Germline V CDR1 and CDR2: LNHDA, SQIVND (reference sequence). The CDR3 loop spans 12 amino acids. CDR3 residues: CASSTLNQPQHF. The CDR3 DNA is TGTGCCAGTAGTACTTTAAATCAGCCCCAGCATTTT.

This clone has a handful of counts. This sequence joins TRBV14 and TRBJ1-1; the D is unclear. The CDR3 has 14 amino acids. The germline V gene has CDR1 SGHDN and CDR2 FVKESK. Trimming shortened V by 4 bases and J by 4 bases, and 13 bases separated the two germline ends. The CDR3 is CASSPTREGTEAFF. CDR3 in DNA: TGTGCCAGCAGCCCTACTAGGGAGGGCACTGAAGCTTTCTTT.

The V gene is TRBV19, the J gene TRBJ2-6; D gene uncertain. Trimming shortened V by 5 bases and J by 0 bases, and 11 bases separated the two germline ends. Germline-derived CDR1 and CDR2 are LNHDA and SQIVND (reference sequence). This CDR3 region has 16 residues. CDR3 coding DNA: TGTGCCAGTAGTGCGCGACTGGGCTCTGGGGCCAACGTCCTGACTTTC. This codes for CASSARLGSGANVLTF.

V is TRBV19 and J is TRBJ1-2, with 8 positions matching TRBD1. This CDR3 is 13 amino acids long. Trimming cost V 7 bases and J 8 bases; bases outside gene matches: 9. Germline V CDR1 and CDR2: LNHDA, SQIVND (reference sequence). DNA for the CDR3: TGTGCCAGTAATACCGACAGGGGAGAAGGCTACACCTTC. Translated, it gives CASNTDRGEGYTF.

The CDR3 sequence is CASSTSTWNEQFF. The CDR3 DNA is TGTGCCAGTAGTACATCTACTTGGAATGAGCAGTTCTTC. The J gene is TRBJ2-1, the V gene TRBV19; no reliable D call. CDR3 length equals 13 residues. V was shortened by 4 bases and J by 7 bases, with 11 bases between the two germline ends. CDR1 LNHDA and CDR2 SQIVND come from the germline V gene (reference sequence).

The CDR3 region is CATSDRTLSYEQYF. The CDR3 nucleotides read TGTGCCACCAGTGATCGGACTCTCTCCTACGAGCAGTACTTC. The V call is TRBV24-1, the J call TRBJ2-7; the D gene is possibly TRBD2 (5 bases). The CDR3 is made up of 14 amino acids. The germline gives CDR1 KGHDR, CDR2 SFDVKD. V was cut by 3 bases and J by 0 bases, with 8 bases left in between.

The chain recombines TRBV19 with TRBJ1-6; D might be TRBD1 (5 bases). CDR3 size: 14 residues. CDR1 and CDR2 (germline): LNHDA, SQIVND (reference sequence). V lost 5 bases and J lost 7, with 12 bases in between. The CDR3 DNA follows: TGTGCCAGTAGTGGCGGGACCGAAAATTCACCCCTCCACTTT. Encoded protein: CASSGGTENSPLHF.

This rearrangement joins TRBV19 to TRBJ1-4; D unresolved. The length of the CDR3 is 13 residues. Germline V CDR1 and CDR2: LNHDA, SQIVND (reference sequence). V lost 0 bases and J lost 6, with 5 bases in between. CDR3 sequence reads: CASSIEPDEKLFF. CDR3 coding DNA: TGTGCCAGTAGTATAGAGCCAGATGAAAAACTGTTTTTT.

The V and J genes are TRBV9 and TRBJ2-1; D possibly corresponds to TRBD2 (6 bases). Trimming stripped 0 bases from V and 9 bases from J, with 16 bases between. CDR1 SGDLS and CDR2 YYNGEE come from the germline V gene. This CDR3 is 15 amino acids long. For the CDR3, the DNA is TGTGCCAGCAGCGTAGGGGCGGGAAGTAGGGGTGAGCAGTTCTTC. It specifies CASSVGAGSRGEQFF.

The chain couples TRBV7-8 to TRBJ1-1; TRBD1 might be the D (6 bases). Trimming left V 1 base short and J 3 bases short, with 12 bases between. Germline values: CDR1 SGHVS, CDR2 FQNEAQ. The length of the CDR3 is 15 residues. CDR3 protein: CASSLERGSDTEAFF. The CDR3 nucleotides are TGTGCCAGCAGCTTAGAAAGGGGGAGTGACACTGAAGCTTTCTTT.

The CDR3 coding sequence is TGTGCCAGCAGCTTAGGGGGCAGGGGACCAACGGGAGAGACCCAGTACTTC. Translation gives CASSLGGRGPTGETQYF. The genes are TRBV7-9 and TRBJ2-5; a possible D gene is TRBD1 (6 bases). Trimming removed 1 base from V and 4 bases from J, with 19 bases in between. Germline values: CDR1 SEHNR, CDR2 FQNEAQ (reference sequence). There are 17 residues in the CDR3. Filled out from reference TRBV7-9 and TRBJ2-5, the complete variable domain reads DTGVSQNPRHKITKRGQNVTFRCDPISEHNRLYWYRQTLGQGPEFLTYFQNEAQLEKSRLLSDRFSAERPKGSFSTLEIQRTEQGDSAMYLCASSLGGRGPTGETQYFGPGTRLLVL.

The gene calls are TRBV6-4 and TRBJ2-1; unclear D gene. With 2 bases removed from V and 4 bases from J, the gap between germline ends came to 9 bases. This CDR3 is 14 amino acids long. CDR1 is MRHNA and CDR2 is SNTAGT in the germline V gene. The CDR3 nucleotides read TGTGCCAGCAGTGACCCCCCCGGGTACAATGAGCAGTTCTTC. Translated, it gives CASSDPPGYNEQFF.

The chain recombines TRBV25-1 with TRBJ2-7; TRBD1 matches at 11 bases. The length of the CDR3 is 15 residues. CDR1 is MGHDK and CDR2 is SYGVNS in the germline V gene. The V and J ends lost 4 bases and 3 bases, in that order; junction bases with no gene match: 5. The CDR3 reads CASSVTGTGGYEQYF. The CDR3 DNA sequence: TGTGCCAGCAGTGTAACCGGGACAGGGGGCTACGAGCAGTACTTC.

The rearrangement uses TRBV7-9 and TRBJ1-5; 10 bases line up with TRBD1. Germline assignment: CDR1 SEHNR and CDR2 FQNEAQ (reference sequence). V shed 1 base, J shed 0 bases, and the junction held 9 bases outside the gene matches. The CDR3 runs to 19 residues. The CDR3 reads CASSLGDRGKTNSNQPQHF. For the CDR3, the DNA is TGTGCCAGCAGCTTAGGGGACAGGGGAAAAACCAATAGCAATCAGCCCCAGCATTTT.

The chain is built from TRBV18 and TRBJ1-4; no clear D gene. The CDR3 is 14 amino acids. Trimming took 3 bases from V and 7 from J, leaving 12 bases between them. Per germline, CDR1 KGHSH and CDR2 LQKENI. CDR3 DNA: TGTGCCAGCTCACCTAACCGGGAGCTTGAAAAACTGTTTTTT. Translating it yields CASSPNRELEKLFF.

V is TRBV28 and J is TRBJ1-6; D not resolved. V was cut by 2 bases and J by 8 bases, with 19 bases left in between. The length of the CDR3 is 17 residues. Germline-derived CDR1 and CDR2 are MDHEN and SYDVKM. Here the CDR3 DNA reads TGTGCCAGCAGTTTAGTTCCAGGCTACTTTAGGTATTCACCCCTCCACTTT. The encoded protein is CASSLVPGYFRYSPLHF.

CDR3 DNA sequence: TGTGCCAGCAGCTGGGAGGGGTACGCTGAAGCTTTCTTT. Translating gives CASSWEGYAEAFF. This chain uses TRBV12-3 or TRBV12-4 with TRBJ1-1, with D possibly matching TRBD1 (5 bases). V lost 6 bases to trimming and J lost 6 bases, with 14 bases between them. CDR3 size: 13 residues.

The genes are TRBV7-9 and TRBJ1-1, with D hard to call. The CDR3 consists of 13 residues. CDR1 is SEHNR and CDR2 is FQNEAQ in the germline V gene (reference sequence). V lost 6 bases to trimming and J lost 3 bases, with 11 bases between them. This CDR3 is CASRPDGDTEAFF. CDR3 nucleotides: TGTGCCAGCAGACCGGACGGGGACACTGAAGCTTTCTTT.

This clone was observed a single time. J is TRBJ1-5 and V is TRBV5-1, with 7 positions matching TRBD1. The CDR3 has 15 residues. Germline CDR1 reads SGHRS; CDR2 reads YFSETQ. J lost 1 base, V lost 7 bases, and 8 bases had no gene match. CDR3 nucleotides: TGCGCCAGCGCCCCAGGGGGAGAGAGCAATCAGCCCCAGCATTTT. Translation: CASAPGGESNQPQHF.

This clone was picked up one time. V gene TRBV9 combines with J gene TRBJ2-5, with D maybe TRBD2 (6 bases). V was pared by 4 bases and J by 2 bases, with 15 bases between. This CDR3 spans 15 amino acids. Germline V gives CDR1 SGDLS, CDR2 YYNGEE. CDR3 nucleotide sequence: TGTGCCAGCAGCCGGGTTGGTAGCGGACAAGAGACCCAGTACTTC. Translating it yields CASSRVGSGQETQYF.

The chain carries TRBV2 and TRBJ2-3; TRBD2 might be the D (7 bases). The CDR3 extends over 16 amino acids. V lost 6 bases, J lost 0 bases, and 16 bases lay in between. Germline CDR1 is SNHLY and CDR2 is FYNNEI. CDR3 protein: CASRQVGGASTDTQYF. For the CDR3, the DNA is TGTGCCAGCAGACAAGTGGGGGGGGCTAGCACAGATACGCAGTATTTT.

This clone appeared a single time. V usage is TRBV6-5 and J usage is TRBJ1-5; D is ambiguous. There are 14 residues in the CDR3. Germline CDR1 MNHEY, CDR2 SVGAGI. V was trimmed by 5 bases and J by 0 bases, leaving 8 bases between them. Here the CDR3 DNA reads TGTGCCAGCAGTCGACTCAGTAGCAATCAGCCCCAGCATTTT. It translates to CASSRLSSNQPQHF.

This chain connects TRBV9 to TRBJ2-4, with D maybe TRBD1 (6 bases). V was trimmed by 4 bases and J by 9 bases, leaving 14 bases between them. The CDR3 is made up of 13 amino acids. Germline loops: CDR1 SGDLS, CDR2 YYNGEE. CDR3 in DNA: TGTGCCAGCAGCCCCCAGACAGGCAGCATTCAGTACTTC. This sequence encodes CASSPQTGSIQYF.

This chain joins TRBV19 and TRBJ2-7, with 9 bases fitting TRBD1. Germline V lookup: CDR1 LNHDA, CDR2 SQIVND (reference sequence). With 10 bases clipped from V and 6 bases from J, the junction kept 10 bases outside the gene matches. The CDR3 totals 13 residues. CDR3 bases: TGTGCCACCCGGGACAGGGCGACCCTCGAGCAGTACTTC. Protein sequence: CATRDRATLEQYF.

This clone was counted between two and nine times. The gene calls are TRBV7-9 and TRBJ2-5; possible D gene TRBD2, 6 bases. Germline V gene lookup returns CDR1 SEHNR and CDR2 FQNEAQ (reference sequence). The CDR3 consists of 12 residues. Trimming took off 6 bases at V and 3 bases at J, with 8 bases between the two ends. DNA for the CDR3: TGTGCCAGCAGGCGGGGAGAAGAGACCCAGTACTTC. It yields the protein CASRRGEETQYF.

The gene calls are TRBV7-8 and TRBJ1-1; the match to TRBD1 covers 7 bases. Germline values: CDR1 SGHVS, CDR2 FQNEAQ. The V gene end was trimmed by 5 bases and the J gene end by 10 bases; junction bases not matched to a gene: 13. The CDR3 is 14 residues long. The CDR3 sequence: CASSGGRGPRIAFF. The CDR3 DNA is TGTGCCAGCAGCGGCGGGAGGGGGCCCCGTATAGCTTTCTTT. The full variable domain, in which reference TRBV7-8 and TRBJ1-1 provide the parts outside the CDR3, is GAGVSQSPRYKVAKRGQDVALRCDPISGHVSLFWYQQALGQGPEFLTYFQNEAQLDKSGLPSDRFFAERPEGSVSTLKIQRTQQEDSAVYLCASSGGRGPRIAFFGQGTRLTVV.

The gene calls are TRBV28 and TRBJ2-2; 13 bases agree with TRBD2. The germline V gene encodes CDR1 MDHEN and CDR2 SYDVKM. Germline trimming cut 6 bases from V and 5 bases from J; bases unmatched to any gene: 6. This CDR3 is built from 16 residues. CDR3 amino acids: CASSRKGLAGTGELFF. DNA of the CDR3: TGTGCCAGCAGCCGGAAGGGACTAGCGGGAACCGGGGAGCTGTTTTTT.